These 27 T cell receptor beta chains came from one sample sequenced in a study of T cell responses to AZD1222 COVID-19 vaccine. This table comes from immunoSEQ multiplex PCR, and its TCRdb copy is limited to in-frame clones, with some not included. The sample shows some 52,000 clones, roughly 87% of them seen only once. Sequenced material: peripheral blood, taken 28 days after the second AZD1222 dose. The receptors were gathered from an adult who received the AZD1222 COVID-19 vaccine.

The chain combines TRBV15 with TRBJ2-2; D gene uncertain. The ends were cut back, 2 bases at V and 4 bases at J, with 2 bases in the middle. The CDR3 has 12 residues. From germline, CDR1 is LNHNV and CDR2 YYDKDF (reference sequence). The CDR3 DNA reads TGTGCCACCAGCAGATCCACCGGGGAGCTGTTTTTT. Protein: CATSRSTGELFF.

CDR3 nucleotide sequence: TGTGCCAGCAGTAAGACCGGGACTAGCGGGAGGGCCTTGAATACGCAGTATTTT. This gives the protein CASSKTGTSGRALNTQYF. The genes are TRBV27 and TRBJ2-3, with TRBD2 matching 16 bases. Per germline, CDR1 MNHEY and CDR2 SMNVEV (reference sequence). CDR3 length: 18 residues. Unmatched junction bases numbered 12, after V lost 5 bases and J lost 7 bases.

This chain connects TRBV28 to TRBJ1-4; D call uncertain. The V gene's germline CDR1 is MDHEN and CDR2 SYDVKM. V gave up 2 bases and J gave up 4 bases, with 8 bases separating them. The CDR3 runs 14 residues. CDR3 protein: CASSLPPGNEKLFF. The CDR3 bases are TGTGCCAGCAGTTTACCCCCGGGTAATGAAAAACTGTTTTTT. Variable domain in full (rest from reference TRBV28 and TRBJ1-4): DVKVTQSSRYLVKRTGEKVFLECVQDMDHENMFWYRQDPGLGLRLIYFSYDVKMKEKGDIPEGYSVSREKKERFSLILESASTNQTSMYLCASSLPPGNEKLFFGSGTQLSVL.

This clone was found once. The V call is TRBV3-1 (or the pseudogene TRBV3-2), the J call TRBJ2-7; D gene ambiguous. Germline CDR1 LGHDT, CDR2 YNNKEL (reference sequence). This CDR3 has 11 amino acids. The V and J ends lost 2 bases and 7 bases respectively, with 6 bases between them. This chain's CDR3 is CASSQSEEQYF. The CDR3, as DNA: TGTGCCAGCAGCCAATCAGAGGAGCAGTACTTC.

The V gene is TRBV6-5, the J gene TRBJ2-7, with D maybe TRBD2 (5 bases). V dropped 4 bases and J dropped 3 bases, with 13 bases sitting between them. This CDR3 has 14 amino acids. CDR1 is MNHEY, CDR2 SVGAGI, per germline. The CDR3, as DNA: TGTGCCAGCAGTTCGGGGAAGGCCTTCTACGAGCAGTACTTC. Its protein is CASSSGKAFYEQYF.

V and J are TRBV5-6 and TRBJ2-5; D is unresolved. V lost 0 bases and J lost 2, with 11 bases in between. This CDR3 is built from 15 residues. Germline V gene lookup returns CDR1 SGHDT and CDR2 YYEEEE. CDR3: CASSLASASQETQYF. The CDR3, as DNA: TGTGCCAGCAGCTTGGCCTCGGCATCTCAAGAGACCCAGTACTTC.

This clone has only a few counts. V and J are TRBV3-1 (or the pseudogene TRBV3-2) and TRBJ1-6; TRBD1 might be the D (5 bases). Trimming cost V 1 base and J 7 bases, with 17 bases left between them. This CDR3 has 17 residues. Germline CDR1 LGHDT, CDR2 YNNKEL (reference sequence). As DNA, the CDR3 is TGTGCCAGCAGCCAAGGCCCAGGTTGGGGGTTCAATTCACCCCTCCACTTT. Its protein is CASSQGPGWGFNSPLHF.

This chain uses TRBV19 with TRBJ2-1; 7 positions agree with TRBD2. The trim removed 4 bases at V and 7 bases at J, leaving 7 bases unmatched. This CDR3 comprises 14 residues. The germline CDR1 and CDR2 sequences are LNHDA and SQIVND (reference sequence). This chain's CDR3 is CASSNTGGGNEQFF. DNA of the CDR3: TGTGCCAGTAGTAACACGGGAGGAGGGAATGAGCAGTTCTTC.

The V gene is TRBV7-2, the J gene TRBJ2-3; 7 nucleotides agree with TRBD2. Germline V gene sequence: CDR1 SGHTA, CDR2 FQGNSA. The ends lost 5 bases at V and 4 bases at J; junction bases unmatched: 12. The CDR3 is 16 amino acids. CDR3 residues: CASSHKAGLEADTQYF. CDR3 nucleotides: TGTGCCAGCAGCCACAAAGCGGGATTAGAAGCAGATACGCAGTATTTT. Together with reference TRBV7-2 and TRBJ2-3, the CDR3 gives the full variable domain: GAGVSQSPSNKVTEKGKDVELRCDPISGHTALYWYRQSLGQGLEFLIYFQGNSAPDKSGLPSDRFSAERTGGSVSTLTIQRTQQEDSAVYLCASSHKAGLEADTQYFGPGTRLTVL.

The J gene is TRBJ2-1, the V gene TRBV19; 9 bases match TRBD2. The CDR3 has 17 amino acids. Germline V CDR1 and CDR2: LNHDA, SQIVND (reference sequence). V lost 6 bases and J lost 6; bases outside the gene matches: 15. The CDR3 nucleotides read TGTGCCAGTAGCCCCAGACGGCTAGCGGGACAAAGCAATGAGCAGTTCTTC. Protein sequence: CASSPRRLAGQSNEQFF.

This clone has only one observation. The chain couples TRBV28 to TRBJ2-7; TRBD1 matches 7 bases. The germline gives CDR1 MDHEN, CDR2 SYDVKM. The CDR3 sequence is 12 residues long. The V and J ends lost 10 bases and 10 bases, in that order; junction bases with no gene match: 13. The CDR3 nucleotides are TGTGCCATCCACCACAGGGGTCGGTCACAGTACTTC. Amino acids: CAIHHRGRSQYF.

The chain employs TRBV12-5 and TRBJ1-1; 10 bases are shared with TRBD1. There are 19 residues in the CDR3. Germline lookup yields CDR1 LGHNT and CDR2 FRNRAP. Trimming at V came to 1 base and at J to 4 bases, leaving 15 bases not matched to a gene. The CDR3 DNA reads as TGTGCTAGTGGTTTGGCTAGGGGGACAGGGGCCCTGGGAGGCACTGAAGCTTTCTTT. Residues: CASGLARGTGALGGTEAFF.

There are a few counts of this clone. This chain uses TRBV21-1 with TRBJ2-5; the tabulated D call, TRBD1, remains unverified against the DNA. TRBV21-1 is described as a pseudogene. The CDR3 contains 17 residues. The CDR3 DNA follows: TGTGCCAGCAGCAAAGGTCTTTTGGGGGCGCATCAAGAGACCCAGTACTTC. This sequence encodes CASSKGLLGAHQETQYF.

The V gene is TRBV7-9, the J gene TRBJ2-7; 10 bases are shared with TRBD2. The germline gives CDR1 SEHNR, CDR2 FQNEAQ (reference sequence). With 6 bases clipped from V and 6 bases from J, the junction kept 5 bases outside the gene matches. The CDR3 sequence is 13 residues long. For the CDR3, the DNA is TGTGCCAGCAGTCGCATAGCGGGAGGCGAGCAGTACTTC. It encodes CASSRIAGGEQYF.

The chain uses TRBV28 and TRBJ1-1; D unclear. The germline V and J ends were trimmed by 5 bases and 5 bases, with 15 bases remaining between them. CDR1 MDHEN and CDR2 SYDVKM come from the germline V gene. The CDR3 is 14 amino acids. The CDR3 DNA is TGTGCCAGCAGTGCGTCCGGGGAGGGAACTGAAGCTTTCTTT. It is translated as CASSASGEGTEAFF.

The chain employs TRBV5-4 and TRBJ2-7; perhaps TRBD1 as D (6 bases). Deletions cut 2 bases from V and 6 bases from J, with 12 bases between. The CDR3 is 13 residues long. CDR1 and CDR2 from the germline V gene are SGHNT and YYREEE (reference sequence). CDR3 DNA: TGTGCCAGCAGCTTCACAGGGAGTAGCGAGCAGTACTTC. This codes for CASSFTGSSEQYF.

The chain joins TRBV30 to TRBJ2-7, with D perhaps TRBD2 (5 bases). This CDR3 region has 15 residues. Trimming removed 0 bases from V and 2 bases from J, with 14 bases in between. The germline V gene has CDR1 GTSNPN and CDR2 SVGIG (reference sequence). The CDR3 DNA reads TGTGCCTGGAGTGTAGGGTGGACTGGCCCCTACGAGCAGTACTTC. This encodes CAWSVGWTGPYEQYF.

CDR3 bases: TGCGCCAGCACCGACAGGGTCGGGGGCGAGCAGTACTTC. Its protein is CASTDRVGGEQYF. The V call is TRBV10-1, the J call TRBJ2-7; the D gene is possibly TRBD1 (7 bases). Germline lookup yields CDR1 WNHNN and CDR2 SYGVQD (reference sequence). The CDR3 runs to 13 residues. V was shortened by 7 bases and J by 6 bases, with 16 bases between the two germline ends.

The chain carries TRBV3-1 (or the pseudogene TRBV3-2) and TRBJ2-5, with D perhaps matching TRBD1 (6 bases). The CDR3 is made up of 13 amino acids. Deletions cut 4 bases from V and 5 bases from J, with 11 bases between. Germline V CDR1 and CDR2: LGHDT, YNNKEL (reference sequence). CDR3 amino acids: CASSPTGLETQYF. CDR3 nucleotide sequence: TGTGCCAGCAGCCCCACAGGGTTGGAGACCCAGTACTTC.

The genes are TRBV11-2 and TRBJ2-1; 9 nucleotides agree with TRBD2. This CDR3 spans 17 amino acids. Germline CDR1 is SGHAT and CDR2 is FQNNGV. After removal of 1 base from V and 3 bases from J, the junction contained 7 bases not matched to a gene. The CDR3 coding sequence is TGTGCCAGCAGCTTAGGGCTGGTGACTAGCGGCTACAATGAGCAGTTCTTC. This gives the protein CASSLGLVTSGYNEQFF.

The rearrangement links TRBV6-5 to TRBJ2-1, with 10 bases lining up with TRBD2. The V gene's germline CDR1 is MNHEY and CDR2 SVGAGI. The CDR3 runs 15 residues. With 2 bases clipped from V and 9 bases from J, the junction kept 7 bases outside the gene matches. The CDR3 sequence: CASSYPAGGLGEQFF. DNA of the CDR3: TGTGCCAGCAGTTACCCAGCGGGAGGGTTGGGTGAGCAGTTCTTC.

This chain links TRBV6-5 with TRBJ1-2; the match to TRBD1 covers 7 bases. Germline-derived CDR1 and CDR2 are MNHEY and SVGAGI. This CDR3 region has 14 residues. V shed 7 bases and J 4 bases; nucleotides not matched to a gene: 9. Here the CDR3 reads CASTVTGTAYGYTF. The CDR3 bases are TGTGCCAGCACTGTGACAGGGACGGCCTATGGCTACACCTTC.

The gene calls are TRBV30 and TRBJ1-2; TRBD1 agrees at 11 bases. Germline V gene data show CDR1 as GTSNPN and CDR2 as SVGIG (reference sequence). Trimming took 3 bases from V and 8 from J; bases not matched to a gene: 8. This CDR3 region has 14 residues. The CDR3 region has the DNA TGTGCCTGGAGCCGGGACAGGGGGAAGCCGGGCTACACCTTC. This encodes CAWSRDRGKPGYTF. The full variable domain, with the rest looked up from reference TRBV30 and TRBJ1-2, is SQTIHQWPATLVQPVGSPLSLECTVEGTSNPNLYWYRQAAGRGLQLLFYSVGIGQISSEVPQNLSASRPQDRQFILSSKKLLLSDSGFYLCAWSRDRGKPGYTFGSGTRLTVV.

The chain recombines TRBV7-2 with TRBJ1-2; a weak D match, TRBD1 (5 bases). Germline V gene data show CDR1 as SGHTA and CDR2 as FQGNSA. The CDR3 extends over 14 amino acids. V lost 7 bases and J lost 3, with 15 bases in between. CDR3 sequence: CASTSAGGYYGYTF. The CDR3 nucleotides are TGTGCCAGCACCTCCGCCGGGGGGTACTATGGCTACACCTTC.

This sequence joins TRBV7-9 and TRBJ2-3, with 9 bases aligning to TRBD2. Germline V lookup: CDR1 SEHNR, CDR2 FQNEAQ (reference sequence). Trimming removed 2 bases from V and 5 bases from J; junction bases left unmatched: 14. This CDR3 has 18 amino acids. The CDR3 region has the DNA TGTGCCAGCAGCTTACGCATGGCGGGGGGGCAATCCGGAGATACGCAGTATTTT. Protein product: CASSLRMAGGQSGDTQYF.

The V and J genes are TRBV29-1 and TRBJ1-1, with TRBD1 matching 10 bases. The CDR3 sequence is 15 residues long. Germline lookup yields CDR1 SQVTM and CDR2 ANQGSEA. V lost 6 bases and J lost 5; bases outside the gene matches: 12. The CDR3 loop is CSVTRTGGTGTEAFF. CDR3 bases: TGCAGCGTGACTCGGACAGGGGGGACGGGGACTGAAGCTTTCTTT.

This chain joins TRBV29-1 and TRBJ2-3, with TRBD2 matching 9 bases. The CDR3 extends over 17 amino acids. Germline loops: CDR1 SQVTM, CDR2 ANQGSEA. V shed 7 bases and J 2 bases; nucleotides not matched to a gene: 16. The CDR3 loop is CSGPCGRLAGLTDTQYF. DNA of the CDR3: TGCAGCGGGCCTTGCGGGCGGCTAGCGGGACTCACAGATACGCAGTATTTT.